This T cell receptor (beta chain) was found in a study of regulatory T cells in long-lasting Graves disease. Turning to the study itself: Antithyroid drug exposure in newly diagnosed Graves' patients had lasted under 3 months.

Germline V lookup: CDR1 SGDLS, CDR2 YYNGEE. Germline trimming cut 1 base from V and 4 bases from J; bases unmatched to any gene: 7. The CDR3 sequence is 16 residues long. This clonotype has a handful of counts. Arm-PCR of CDR3 regions and iRepertoire HTBI primers were the basis on which TCR beta libraries were built. TCRdb used MiXCR to reprocess the multiplex PCR reads, holding one entry per CDR3 protein. The table shows approximately 470,000 distinct CDR3 sequences, with under 20% occurring only once. Time point meaning: newly diagnosed GD, antithyroid drugs for less than 3 months. The TCR library was made from RNA extracted from PBMCs. Staff took roughly 8.1 milliliters of peripheral blood and put it into EDTA tubes. These data also formed part of another study, on T cells in Graves' hyperthyroidism and ophthalmopathy.

This TCR came from a man aged 35 to 55 with Graves disease. The sample here was peripheral blood mononuclear cells (PBMCs), taken at new diagnosis, from a patient treated with antithyroid drugs. The rearrangement uses TRBV9 and TRBJ2-2; 7 bases line up with TRBD2. The CDR3, as DNA: TGTGCCAGCAGCGTATATGCGGGGGACCCCACCGGGGAGCTGTTTTTT. Translated, it gives CASSVYAGDPTGELFF.